The rows below give T cell receptor beta chains drawn from one sample of a study of tumor T cells in aggressive B-cell lymphoma. The protocol was immunoSEQ multiplex PCR, while the TCRdb copy is restricted to in-frame clones and leaves out a portion. The sample has thousands of clones; 81% are singletons. Sequencing was performed on tumor tissue. All receptors come from an adult with diffuse large B cell lymphoma. CDR3s include the opening cysteine and the closing phenylalanine or tryptophan. The D gene is left open where the match is weak. A clone size is listed for some rows: how often the clone was seen (once, few, many), or a class if it is expanded.

V gene,J gene,clone size,D gene,CDR3 protein,CDR3 DNA
TRBV18,TRBJ2-3,once,TRBD2,CASSPGTSGRGTDTQYF,TGTGCCAGCTCACCAGGGACTAGCGGGAGAGGCACAGATACGCAGTATTTT
TRBV7-2,TRBJ1-5,few,TRBD1,CASSLGTGGNSNQPQHF,TGTGCCAGCAGCTTAGGGACAGGGGGCAATAGCAATCAGCCCCAGCATTTT
TRBV4-2,TRBJ2-5,.,TRBD1,CASSQGGQGRETQYF,TGTGCCAGCAGCCAAGGGGGACAGGGGAGAGAGACCCAGTACTTC
TRBV27,TRBJ1-5,.,TRBD1,CASSSRQGQDQPQHF,TGTGCCAGCAGTTCCCGACAGGGTCAGGATCAGCCCCAGCATTTT
TRBV5-1,TRBJ2-2,.,TRBD2,CASSLAGTGELFF,TGCGCCAGCAGCCTAGCGGGAACCGGGGAGCTGTTTTTC
TRBV7-6,TRBJ2-7,.,.,CASSLGTGVVEQYF,TGTGCCAGCAGCTTAGGAACAGGTGTAGTCGAGCAGTACTTC
TRBV28,TRBJ1-4,.,.,CASSEGVATNEKLFF,TGTGCCAGCAGTGAGGGGGTTGCAACTAATGAAAAACTGTTTTTT
TRBV27,TRBJ2-5,.,TRBD2,CASSWIVSGGPRTQYF,TGTGCCAGCAGTTGGATAGTTAGCGGGGGGCCTCGGACCCAGTACTTC
TRBV6-5,TRBJ1-4,.,.,CASSYLQGSPNEKLFF,TGTGCCAGCAGTTACTTGCAGGGATCGCCTAATGAAAAACTGTTTTTT
TRBV2,TRBJ1-2,.,.,CASSDTAPNYGYTF,TGTGCCAGCAGTGATACAGCCCCTAACTATGGCTACACCTTC
TRBV7-2,TRBJ2-1,.,.,CASRPGAHEQFF,TGTGCCAGCAGGCCAGGGGCCCATGAGCAGTTCTTC
TRBV9,TRBJ2-7,.,.,CASSFDLDEQYF,TGTGCCAGCAGCTTCGACTTGGACGAGCAGTACTTC
TRBV5-1,TRBJ2-1,.,TRBD2,CASSLGGLAGGEQFF,TGCGCCAGCAGCTTGGGGGGGCTAGCGGGAGGCGAGCAGTTCTTC
TRBV6-5,TRBJ2-3,once,TRBD2,CASSYSPLAGTDTQYF,TGTGCCAGCAGTTACTCTCCCCTAGCGGGGACAGATACGCAGTATTTT
TRBV6-5,TRBJ1-2,.,.,CASSLRETNYGYTF,TGTGCCAGCAGCCTTCGAGAGACTAACTATGGCTACACCTTC
TRBV5-6,TRBJ2-4,few,.,CASSLTENIQYF,TGTGCCAGCAGCTTGACAGAAAACATTCAGTACTTC
TRBV5-1,TRBJ2-3,.,TRBD1,CATTPGGVRDTQYF,TGCGCCACCACTCCAGGGGGCGTAAGAGATACGCAGTATTTT
TRBV9,TRBJ2-5,large,.,CASSGAGVSVTQYF,TGTGCCAGCAGCGGGGCCGGGGTGTCGGTGACCCAGTACTTC
TRBV11-2,TRBJ1-2,.,.,CASSPSIYYGYTF,TGTGCCAGCAGCCCTAGCATCTACTATGGCTACACCTTC
TRBV6-1,TRBJ1-2,.,TRBD1,CASSELGQGNYGYTF,TGTGCCAGCAGTGAATTAGGACAGGGTAACTATGGCTACACCTTC
TRBV4-1,TRBJ2-1,.,.,CASSPQGGSYNEQFF,TGCGCCAGCAGCCCCCAGGGAGGCTCCTACAATGAGCAGTTCTTC
TRBV27,TRBJ1-2,.,.,CASSTAGNYGYTF,TGTGCCAGCAGTACGGCAGGGAACTATGGCTACACCTTC
TRBV7-6,TRBJ2-1,once,TRBD2,CASSLQTAGLAPNEQFF,TGTGCCAGCAGCTTACAGACGGCGGGACTAGCGCCCAATGAGCAGTTCTTC
TRBV30,TRBJ2-3,.,.,CAWRLAGITDTQYF,TGTGCCTGGAGACTAGCAGGGATCACAGATACGCAGTATTTT
TRBV18,TRBJ2-7,.,TRBD2,CASSLAGRGSYEQYF,TGTGCCAGCTCACTTGCGGGGAGGGGTTCCTACGAGCAGTACTTC
TRBV19,TRBJ1-2,few,.,CASSLGAVGYTF,TGTGCCAGTAGTTTAGGTGCAGTTGGCTACACCTTC
TRBV7-9,TRBJ1-2,.,.,CASSLGGGAYGYTF,TGTGCCAGCAGCTTAGGTGGTGGGGCCTATGGCTACACCTTC
TRBV4-2,TRBJ1-5,.,.,CASSLRPDGGQPQHF,TGTGCCAGCAGCCTTCGCCCCGACGGGGGTCAGCCCCAGCATTTT
TRBV18,TRBJ2-2,once,.,CASSLLNGELFF,TGTGCCAGCTCACTCCTTAATGGGGAGCTGTTTTTT
TRBV6-5,TRBJ2-7,.,.,CASSYNLLGEQYF,TGTGCCAGCAGTTACAACCTCCTAGGCGAGCAGTACTTC
TRBV5-4,TRBJ2-7,.,.,CASSPQDTFSYEQYF,TGTGCCAGCAGCCCCCAGGACACCTTCTCCTACGAGCAGTACTTC
TRBV4-1,TRBJ2-5,.,TRBD1,CASSLSRDRGQETQYF,TGCGCCAGCAGCCTAAGTCGGGACAGGGGACAAGAGACCCAGTACTTC
TRBV25-1,TRBJ2-5,once,TRBD2,CASSGSGTSGRPQETQYF,TGTGCCAGCAGTGGCTCCGGGACTAGCGGGAGGCCACAAGAGACCCAGTACTTC
TRBV19,TRBJ2-4,.,.,CASSREELSLAKNIQYF,TGTGCCAGTAGTAGGGAGGAGTTATCCTTAGCCAAAAACATTCAGTACTTC
TRBV7-9,TRBJ2-3,.,.,CASSSSGNRADTQYF,TGTGCCAGCAGCTCCTCGGGCAACAGGGCAGATACGCAGTATTTT
TRBV6-6,TRBJ1-1,few,.,CASLFTPEGTVPEAFF,TGTGCCAGCTTATTCACTCCGGAGGGAACCGTCCCTGAAGCTTTCTTT
TRBV19,TRBJ2-2,.,.,CASVGRVTGELFF,TGTGCCAGTGTGGGCAGGGTAACAGGGGAGCTGTTTTTT
TRBV15,TRBJ2-2,.,.,CATSRVAVANTGELFF,TGTGCCACCAGCCGGGTAGCGGTTGCGAACACCGGGGAGCTGTTTTTT
TRBV7-9,TRBJ1-4,few,.,CASSLGATNEKLFF,TGTGCCAGCAGCTTAGGAGCAACTAATGAAAAACTGTTTTTT
TRBV11-2,TRBJ2-5,.,TRBD2,CASSLDAGGGQETQYF,TGTGCCAGCAGCTTAGATGCGGGAGGCGGCCAAGAGACCCAGTACTTC
TRBV12-5,TRBJ1-6,.,.,CASGLVSGLRSPLHF,TGTGCTAGTGGTTTGGTATCTGGACTCCGCTCACCCCTCCACTTT
TRBV6-8,TRBJ1-2,.,.,CASIFNYGYTF,TGTGCCAGCATATTTAACTATGGCTACACCTTC
TRBV15,TRBJ1-1,.,TRBD1,CATSRGRQGGNTEAFF,TGTGCCACCAGCAGGGGCCGACAGGGAGGAAACACTGAAGCTTTCTTT
TRBV9,TRBJ2-5,.,.,CASSVEGGGPVETQYF,TGTGCCAGCAGCGTCGAAGGGGGAGGGCCTGTGGAGACCCAGTACTTC
TRBV5-4,TRBJ1-2,.,TRBD1,CASSLFSTGGNYGYTF,TGTGCCAGCAGCTTGTTTTCGACAGGGGGTAACTATGGCTACACCTTC
TRBV18,TRBJ1-3,few,TRBD1,CASSPWTGVGNTIYF,TGTGCCAGCTCACCGTGGACAGGGGTAGGAAACACCATATATTTT
TRBV5-6,TRBJ2-7,.,TRBD1,CASSLGPPGQGLYEQYF,TGTGCCAGCAGCCTCGGTCCCCCGGGACAGGGTCTCTACGAGCAGTACTTC
TRBV4-2,TRBJ2-2,once,TRBD1,CASSQGQGASGELFF,TGTGCCAGCAGCCAAGGTCAGGGGGCATCCGGGGAGCTGTTTTTT
TRBV14,TRBJ1-3,.,TRBD1,CASSHWTGGNTIYF,TGTGCCAGCAGCCATTGGACAGGTGGAAACACCATATATTTT